This TCR beta chain stems from a study of control samples from healthy donors and cancer patients. The protocol was immunoSEQ multiplex PCR, while the TCRdb copy is restricted to in-frame clones and leaves out a portion. The table includes about 27,000 clones, roughly 88% detected once. V was cut by 1 base and J by 4 bases, with 16 bases left in between. CDR3 length equals 16 residues. Germline V gives CDR1 MNHEY, CDR2 SVGAGI. Sequences were obtained from PBMCs. This receptor was identified in a man aged 50-59 years with lung cancer. V usage is TRBV6-5 and J usage is TRBJ1-2, with D hard to call. CDR3 nucleotide sequence: TGTGCCAGCAGTTACTATGGTCGCCAGCGGGGCTATGGCTACACCTTC. It yields the protein CASSYYGRQRGYGYTF.